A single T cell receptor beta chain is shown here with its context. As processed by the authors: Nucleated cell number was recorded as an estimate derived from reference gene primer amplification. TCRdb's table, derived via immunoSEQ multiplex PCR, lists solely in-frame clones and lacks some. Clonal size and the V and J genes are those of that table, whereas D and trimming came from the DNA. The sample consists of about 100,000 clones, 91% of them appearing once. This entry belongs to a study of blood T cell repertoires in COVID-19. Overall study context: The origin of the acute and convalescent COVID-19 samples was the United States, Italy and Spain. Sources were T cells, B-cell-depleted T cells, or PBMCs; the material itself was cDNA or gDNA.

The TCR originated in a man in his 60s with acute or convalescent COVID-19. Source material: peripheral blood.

CDR3 coding DNA: TGTGCCAGCAGCCCATACACTGGACAGCTAATACAATACAATGAGCAGTTCTTC. This gives the protein CASSPYTGQLIQYNEQFF. The chain uses TRBV7-6 and TRBJ2-1; D is perhaps TRBD1 (6 bases). Trimming took off 5 bases at V and 4 bases at J, with 24 bases between the two ends. Germline CDR1 is SGHVS and CDR2 is FNYEAQ. The CDR3 extends over 18 amino acids.